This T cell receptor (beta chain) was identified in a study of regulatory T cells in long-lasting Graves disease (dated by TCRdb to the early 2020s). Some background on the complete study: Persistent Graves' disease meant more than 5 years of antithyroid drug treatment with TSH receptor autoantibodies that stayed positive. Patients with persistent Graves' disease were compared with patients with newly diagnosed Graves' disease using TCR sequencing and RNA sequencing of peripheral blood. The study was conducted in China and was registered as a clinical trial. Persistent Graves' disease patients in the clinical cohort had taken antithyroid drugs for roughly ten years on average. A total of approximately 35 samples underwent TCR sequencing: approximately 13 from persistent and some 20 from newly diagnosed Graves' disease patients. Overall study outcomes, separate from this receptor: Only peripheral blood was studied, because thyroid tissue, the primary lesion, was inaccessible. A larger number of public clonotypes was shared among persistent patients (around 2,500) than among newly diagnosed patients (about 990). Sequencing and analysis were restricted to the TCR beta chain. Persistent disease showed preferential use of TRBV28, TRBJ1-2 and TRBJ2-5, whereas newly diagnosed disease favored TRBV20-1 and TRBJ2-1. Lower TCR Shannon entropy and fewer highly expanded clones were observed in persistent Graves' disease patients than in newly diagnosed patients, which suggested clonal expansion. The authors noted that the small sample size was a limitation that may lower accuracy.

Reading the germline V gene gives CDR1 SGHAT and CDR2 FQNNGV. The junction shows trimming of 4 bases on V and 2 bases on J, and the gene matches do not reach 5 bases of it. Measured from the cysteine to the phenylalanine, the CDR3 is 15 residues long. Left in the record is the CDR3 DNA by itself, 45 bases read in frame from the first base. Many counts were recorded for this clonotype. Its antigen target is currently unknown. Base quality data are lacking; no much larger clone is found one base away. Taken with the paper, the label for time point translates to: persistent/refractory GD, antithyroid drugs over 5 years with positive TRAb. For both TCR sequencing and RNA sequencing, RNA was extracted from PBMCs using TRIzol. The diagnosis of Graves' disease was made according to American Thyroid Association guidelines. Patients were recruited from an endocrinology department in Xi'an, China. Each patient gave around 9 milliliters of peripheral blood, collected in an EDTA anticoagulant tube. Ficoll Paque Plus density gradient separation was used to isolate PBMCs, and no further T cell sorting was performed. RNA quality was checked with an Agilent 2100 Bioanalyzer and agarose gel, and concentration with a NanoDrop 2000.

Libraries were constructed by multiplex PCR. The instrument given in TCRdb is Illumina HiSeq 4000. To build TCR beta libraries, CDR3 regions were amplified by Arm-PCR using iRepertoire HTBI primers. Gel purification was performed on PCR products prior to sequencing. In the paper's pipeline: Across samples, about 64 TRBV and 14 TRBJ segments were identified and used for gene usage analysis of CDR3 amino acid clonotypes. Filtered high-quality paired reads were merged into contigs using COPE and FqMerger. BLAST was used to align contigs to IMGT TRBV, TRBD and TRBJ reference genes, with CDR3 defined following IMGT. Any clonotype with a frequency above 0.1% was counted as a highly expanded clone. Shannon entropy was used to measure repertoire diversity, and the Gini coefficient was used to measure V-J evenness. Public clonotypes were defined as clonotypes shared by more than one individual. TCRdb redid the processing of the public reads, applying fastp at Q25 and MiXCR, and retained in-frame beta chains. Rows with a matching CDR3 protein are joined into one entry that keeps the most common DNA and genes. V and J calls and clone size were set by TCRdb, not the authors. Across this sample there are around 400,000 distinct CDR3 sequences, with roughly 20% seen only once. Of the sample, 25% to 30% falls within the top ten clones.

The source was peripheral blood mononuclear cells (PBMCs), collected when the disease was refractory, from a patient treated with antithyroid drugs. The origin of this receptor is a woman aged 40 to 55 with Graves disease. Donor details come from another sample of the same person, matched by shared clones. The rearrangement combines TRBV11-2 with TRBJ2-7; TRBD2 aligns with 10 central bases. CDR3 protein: CASSSQRGGAYEQYF. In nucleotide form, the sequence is TGTGCCAGCAGCTCCCAGCGGGGGGGTGCCTACGAGCAGTACTTC.